This TCR beta chain was obtained from a study of identical twins. Study-level results: Cord blood beta clonotypes that were abundant carried fewer insertions, and memory repertoires showed no such trend. Without tracking the same donors, conclusions rested on cross-sectional statistical analysis. Within beta out-of-frame sequences, the excess sharing observed between twins was weaker.

One entry per CDR3 protein results from TCRdb running MiXCR on the 5' RACE reads. The sample includes about 660,000 distinct CDR3 sequences, less than 10% of them seen just once. Comments on this clonotype: Its antigen is not known.

The CDR3 length is 16 residues. Trimming took 6 bases from V and 8 from J; bases not matched to a gene: 13. The germline gives CDR1 MNHNS, CDR2 SASEGT. All of the donors were Caucasians in good health. Another study also made use of these data, one on yellow fever vaccine responses in identical twins.

The sample consisted of PBMCs. The rearrangement links TRBV6-1 to TRBJ2-1; 10 bases line up with TRBD1. The sequence was obtained from a woman aged 18-30 years in good health. DNA for the CDR3: TGTGCCAGCAGCCCCGACCTGACAGGGGGCATCTATGAGCAGTTCTTC. Encoded protein: CASSPDLTGGIYEQFF.